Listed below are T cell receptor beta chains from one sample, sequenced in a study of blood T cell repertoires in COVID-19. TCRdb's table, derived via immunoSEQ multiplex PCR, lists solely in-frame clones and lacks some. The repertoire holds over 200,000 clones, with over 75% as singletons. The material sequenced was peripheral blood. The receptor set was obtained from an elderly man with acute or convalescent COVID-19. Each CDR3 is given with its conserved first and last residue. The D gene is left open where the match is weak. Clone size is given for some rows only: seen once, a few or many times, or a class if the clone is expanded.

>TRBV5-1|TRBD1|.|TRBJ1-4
TGCGCCAGCAGCCACGAGGGACAGAATAATGAAAAACTGTTTTTT
CASSHEGQNNEKLFF
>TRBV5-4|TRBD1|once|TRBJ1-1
TGTGCCAGCAGCCCACACGACAGGGGGCGTAACACTGAAGCTTTCTTT
CASSPHDRGRNTEAFF
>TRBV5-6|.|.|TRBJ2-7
TGTGCCAGCAGCTCTCCTATTACCTACGAGCAGTACTTC
CASSSPITYEQYF
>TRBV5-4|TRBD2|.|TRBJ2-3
TGTGCCAGCAGCTTGGGCCGGGGACTAGCGGGAACAGATACGCAGTATTTT
CASSLGRGLAGTDTQYF
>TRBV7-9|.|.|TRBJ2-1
TGTGCCAGCAGCCCTGGTTGGGGGGGCCCCTACCAGGGGCAGTTCTTC
CASSPGWGGPYQGQFF
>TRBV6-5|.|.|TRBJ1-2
TGTGCCAGCATGGACTCGCGGGGCTACACCTTC
CASMDSRGYTF
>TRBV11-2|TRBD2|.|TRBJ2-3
TGTGCCAGCAGCTTATCTAGCGGGAGACCAGATACGCAGTATTTT
CASSLSSGRPDTQYF
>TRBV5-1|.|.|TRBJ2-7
TGCGCCAGCAGCCTGGCCATTCTACAGGGCCCGATTTACGAGCAGTACTTC
CASSLAILQGPIYEQYF
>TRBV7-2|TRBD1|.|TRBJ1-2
TGTGCCAGCAGCTCGGGACAGCCCTATGGCTACACCTTC
CASSSGQPYGYTF
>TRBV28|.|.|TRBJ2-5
TGTGCCAGCAGTGGTGGGGGGGCCCAAGAGACCCAGTACTTC
CASSGGGAQETQYF
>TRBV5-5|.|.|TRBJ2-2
TGTGCCAGCAGCTTGACTGCCGGGGAGCTGTTTTTT
CASSLTAGELFF
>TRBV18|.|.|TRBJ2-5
TGTGCCAGCTCCCGGGGAGACAAAGAGACCCAGTACTTC
CASSRGDKETQYF
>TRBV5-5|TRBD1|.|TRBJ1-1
TGTGCCAGCAGCCGTATACAGGGGGCGAATAAAGCAGCTTTCTTT
CASSRIQGANKAAFF
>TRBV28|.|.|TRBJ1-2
TGTGCCAGCAGGTCGACAGTCTTCTATGGCTACACCTTC
CASRSTVFYGYTF
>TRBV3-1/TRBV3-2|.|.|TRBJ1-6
TGTGCCAGCAGAAATTTTTACGGACAAACCGTCAATTCACCCCTCCACTTT
CASRNFYGQTVNSPLHF
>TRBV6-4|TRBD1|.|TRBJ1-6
TGTGCCAGCAGTGACACAGGGGTAACTTCACCCCTCCACTTT
CASSDTGVTSPLHF
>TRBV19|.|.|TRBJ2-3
TGTGCCAGTAGCCCACAGGGTACCCGATCAAGCACAGATACGCAGTATTTT
CASSPQGTRSSTDTQYF
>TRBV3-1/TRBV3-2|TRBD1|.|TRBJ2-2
TGTGCCAGCAGCCAAGACCGGGACAGGGTCGGTAACACCGGGGAGCTGTTTTTT
CASSQDRDRVGNTGELFF
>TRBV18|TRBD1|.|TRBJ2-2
TGTGCCAGCTCACCTTCAGGGGGCCGCACCGGGGAGCTGTTTTTT
CASSPSGGRTGELFF
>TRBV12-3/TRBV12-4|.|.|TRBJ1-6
TGTGCCAGCAGAGGACAATTAGATTCACCCCTCCACTTT
CASRGQLDSPLHF
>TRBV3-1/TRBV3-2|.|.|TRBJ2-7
TGTGCCAGCAGCTGGGACTCGAGCTCCTACGAGCAGTACTTC
CASSWDSSSYEQYF
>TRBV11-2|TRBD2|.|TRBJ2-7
TGTGCCAGCAACGCGGGGGGGCCCTACGAGCAGTACTTC
CASNAGGPYEQYF
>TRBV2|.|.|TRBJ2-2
TGTGCCAGCAGTGCCCAGGGTCAGGGCACCGGGGAGCTGTTTTTT
CASSAQGQGTGELFF
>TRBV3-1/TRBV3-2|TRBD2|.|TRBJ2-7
TGTGCCAGCAGCAGAACGGGGGGGACAATCTCCTACGAGCAGTACTTC
CASSRTGGTISYEQYF
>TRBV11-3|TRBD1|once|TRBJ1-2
TGTGCCAGCAGCTCAACCCGGACAGGGGGAGGCTACACCTTC
CASSSTRTGGGYTF
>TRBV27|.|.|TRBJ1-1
TGTGCCAGCAGTTTAAGGGGGATCCCCGTGAACACTGAAGCTTTCTTT
CASSLRGIPVNTEAFF
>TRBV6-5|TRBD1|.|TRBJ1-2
TGTGCCAGCAGGGGGACAGGGGGCGCCTATGGCTACACCTTC
CASRGTGGAYGYTF
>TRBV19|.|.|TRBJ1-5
TGTGCCAGTAGTGCCGGTCCGGGAGGCATCCAGCCCCAGCATTTT
CASSAGPGGIQPQHF
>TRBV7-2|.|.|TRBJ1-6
TGTGCCAGCAGCTTAGCCGGTAATTCACCCCTCCACTTT
CASSLAGNSPLHF
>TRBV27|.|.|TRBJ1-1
TGTGCCAGCAGTTTGCAGGGCGTCACTGAAGCTTTCTTT
CASSLQGVTEAFF
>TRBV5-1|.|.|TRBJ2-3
TGCGCCACCTCGAGACTCAGCACAGATACGCAGTATTTT
CATSRLSTDTQYF
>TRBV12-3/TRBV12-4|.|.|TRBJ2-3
TGTGCCAGCAGTTTATCAGGTGCGGATACGCAGTATTTT
CASSLSGADTQYF
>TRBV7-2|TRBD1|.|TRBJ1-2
TGTGCCAGCAGCCCGCGGGACAGGGGTTTATTCGGCTACACCTTC
CASSPRDRGLFGYTF
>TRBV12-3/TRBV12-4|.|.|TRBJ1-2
TGTGCCAGCAGTTTAATAGGGAGGTTCGGCTACACCTTC
CASSLIGRFGYTF
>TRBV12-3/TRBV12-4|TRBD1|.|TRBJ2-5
TGTGCCAGCAGTAAGGGACAGAAAGAGACCCAGTACTTC
CASSKGQKETQYF
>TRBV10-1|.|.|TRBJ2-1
TGCGCCAGCAGTGAGGGAGGCTCCTACAATGAGCAGTTCTTC
CASSEGGSYNEQFF
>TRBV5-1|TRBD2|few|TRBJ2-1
TGCGCCAGCAGCCCAGGGACTAGCGGGGTGTACAATGAGCAGTTCTTC
CASSPGTSGVYNEQFF
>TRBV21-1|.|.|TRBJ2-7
TGTGCCAGCAGCGAGAGCTCCTACGAGCAGTACTTC
CASSESSYEQYF
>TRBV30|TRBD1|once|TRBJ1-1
TGTGCCTGGAGGACAGGGCCGAACACTGAAGCTTTCTTT
CAWRTGPNTEAFF
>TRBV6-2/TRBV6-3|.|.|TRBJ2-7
TGTGCCAGCAGCCACGACAGGTATCACGAGCAGTACTTC
CASSHDRYHEQYF
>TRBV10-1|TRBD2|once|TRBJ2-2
TGCGCCAGCAGTAGACTAGCGGGAGTGGGGACCGGGGAGCTGTTTTTT
CASSRLAGVGTGELFF
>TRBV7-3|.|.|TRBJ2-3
TGTGCCAGCAGCTTAAAGGAGAGGGAGACAGATACGCAGTATTTT
CASSLKERETDTQYF
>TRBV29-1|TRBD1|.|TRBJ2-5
TGCAGCGTGACAGGGAGACTACTAGAGACCCAGTACTTC
CSVTGRLLETQYF
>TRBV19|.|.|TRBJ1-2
TGTGCCAGTAGTCCGGACACCGGTTTCTATGGCTACACCTTC
CASSPDTGFYGYTF